Shown below are 24 T cell receptor beta chains from a single sample sequenced in a study of glioma-infiltrating T cells. TCR alpha and beta CDR3 regions were amplified from RNA using iRepertoire nested multiplex PCR. In TCRdb, the multiplex PCR reads were re-called with MiXCR into one record per CDR3 protein. The sample includes around 140,000 distinct CDR3 sequences, more than 35% of them seen just once. Sequenced: glioma tissue, nonneoplastic brain tissue, or PBMCs (not recorded which). These receptors all stem from a human donor with low-grade glioma or glioblastoma, undergoing nonglioma brain surgery, or in good health (not recorded which).

This clonotype was counted between two and nine times. The chain joins TRBV20-1 to TRBJ2-7; D is ambiguous. The CDR3 extends over 14 amino acids. With 0 bases removed from V and 2 bases from J, the gap between germline ends came to 11 bases. Germline V gene sequence: CDR1 DFQATT, CDR2 SNEGSKA (reference sequence). CDR3 nucleotide sequence: TGCAGTGCTAGAGATTTAGGCAGTACCTACGAGCAGTACTTC. Its protein is CSARDLGSTYEQYF.

This clonotype was observed a single time. V usage is TRBV5-1 and J usage is TRBJ2-1, with 8 bases that match TRBD2. The CDR3 contains 15 residues. Germline CDR1 reads SGHRS; CDR2 reads YFSETQ. V lost 5 bases, J lost 7 bases, and 11 bases stayed unmatched. Here the CDR3 reads CASSVPLAGTNEQFF. CDR3 sequence (DNA): TGCGCCAGCAGTGTCCCGTTAGCGGGGACTAATGAGCAGTTCTTC.

The sample holds a few counts of this clonotype. The chain has TRBV20-1 and TRBJ2-3, with a tentative D call TRBD1 (6 bases). Germline assignment: CDR1 DFQATT and CDR2 SNEGSKA (reference sequence). The CDR3 contains 13 residues. The V end lost 2 bases, the J end lost 4 bases, and 10 bases lay between the germline ends. The DNA for the CDR3 is TGCAGTGCTAGAACAGGGCGGGCAGATACGCAGTATTTT. Amino acid sequence: CSARTGRADTQYF.

This clonotype was observed at least ten times. This CDR3 reads CASASGTAYNEQFF. CDR3 in DNA: TGTGCCAGCGCGAGCGGGACAGCCTACAATGAGCAGTTCTTC. This chain uses TRBV6-1 with TRBJ2-1; tentatively, D is TRBD1 or TRBD2 (7 bases each). Germline V CDR1 and CDR2: MNHNS, SASEGT. CDR3 size: 14 residues. The V end lost 8 bases, the J end lost 2 bases, and 13 bases lay between the germline ends.

As for this clonotype: Germline is not matched at one junction end, which may reflect a read error. This chain links TRBV6-1 with TRBJ1-5; D is uncertain. The CDR3 is 14 residues long. The germline V gene encodes CDR1 MNHNS and CDR2 SASEGT. This CDR3 is CASTEARLNQPQHF. CDR3 bases: TGTGCCAGCACTGAAGCCAGGTTAAATCAGCCCCAGCATTTT.

The V and J genes are TRBV27 and TRBJ2-6, with D possibly TRBD1 on 6 matching bases. The CDR3 covers 17 residues. Germline V gene sequence: CDR1 MNHEY, CDR2 SMNVEV (reference sequence). The germline V and J ends were trimmed by 6 bases and 2 bases, with 17 bases remaining between them. The CDR3 nucleotides read TGTGCCAGCAGGCTACAGGGTCAGGCTGCTGGGGCCAACGTCCTGACTTTC. This translates into CASRLQGQAAGANVLTF.

This chain connects TRBV7-9 to TRBJ2-3; D is uncertain. V lost 2 bases and J lost 7, with 4 bases in between. This CDR3 is 11 amino acids long. Germline CDR1 is SEHNR and CDR2 is FQNEAQ (reference sequence). The CDR3 DNA sequence: TGTGCCAGCAGCTTAAAGTATACGCAGTATTTT. Its translation: CASSLKYTQYF.

This clonotype has at least ten counts. The rearrangement joins TRBV27 to TRBJ1-1, with D unresolved. CDR1 MNHEY and CDR2 SMNVEV come from the germline V gene (reference sequence). The length of the CDR3 is 11 residues. V lost 7 bases, J lost 4 bases, and 7 bases lay in between. The CDR3 nucleotides are TGTGCCAGCAAAGTTGGCACTGAAGCTTTCTTT. Its protein product is CASKVGTEAFF.

This chain joins TRBV27 and TRBJ2-1, with 7 positions matching TRBD2. The germline V gene encodes CDR1 MNHEY and CDR2 SMNVEV (reference sequence). This CDR3 spans 15 amino acids. J lost 5 bases, V lost 3 bases, and 7 bases had no gene match. This CDR3 reads CASSLASGAHNEQFF. The CDR3 bases are TGTGCCAGCAGTTTGGCTAGCGGAGCCCACAATGAGCAGTTCTTC.

V is TRBV6-1 and J is TRBJ2-1; a possible D gene is TRBD1 (5 bases). The CDR3 consists of 16 residues. V was clipped by 5 bases and J by 5 bases, with 19 bases between them. In germline, CDR1 is MNHNS, CDR2 SASEGT. DNA of the CDR3: TGTGCCAGCAGTCCGAAGCCCCCCAGGGATCACAATGAGCAGTTCTTC. This sequence encodes CASSPKPPRDHNEQFF.

The chain carries TRBV7-2 and TRBJ2-1; 12 positions match TRBD2. The junction had 5 bases not matched to a gene; V was cut back by 1 base and J by 7 bases. The CDR3 spans 16 residues. The germline gives CDR1 SGHTA, CDR2 FQGNSA. This CDR3 is CASSLELAGGYNEQFF. The CDR3 nucleotides are TGTGCCAGCAGCTTAGAACTAGCGGGAGGTTATAATGAGCAGTTCTTC.

This clonotype was detected only a few times. CDR3 DNA sequence: TGCAGTGCTAGGCAAGGCCCGGGACAGCCCCAGCATTTT. Amino acids: CSARQGPGQPQHF. The rearrangement uses TRBV20-1 and TRBJ1-5; D not resolved. CDR3 size: 13 residues. With 3 bases removed from V and 7 bases from J, the gap between germline ends came to 13 bases. Per germline, CDR1 DFQATT and CDR2 SNEGSKA (reference sequence).

The chain carries TRBV27 and TRBJ2-7, with 10 nucleotides matching TRBD2. Germline V gives CDR1 MNHEY, CDR2 SMNVEV (reference sequence). The CDR3 extends over 15 amino acids. With V trimmed by 4 bases and J by 6 bases, 9 bases remained unmatched. The CDR3 DNA sequence: TGTGCCAGCAGTTCCCCGACTAGCGGGTCCACCGAGCAGTACTTC. It encodes CASSSPTSGSTEQYF.

V usage is TRBV7-2 and J usage is TRBJ2-7; 12 positions agree with TRBD1. Per germline, CDR1 SGHTA and CDR2 FQGNSA. CDR3 length equals 15 residues. V shed 6 bases and J 6 bases; nucleotides not matched to a gene: 9. The CDR3 DNA follows: TGTGCCAGCAGTCCCCGGGACAGGGGGCTGTGCGAGCAGTACTTC. It translates to CASSPRDRGLCEQYF.

This clonotype has a handful of counts. The chain has TRBV28 and TRBJ1-4; D gene unclear. V lost 7 bases and J 3 bases, leaving 15 bases between the germline ends. The CDR3 consists of 15 residues. The germline V gene has CDR1 MDHEN and CDR2 SYDVKM. CDR3 residues: CASTPTGVPNEKLFF. CDR3 DNA sequence: TGTGCCAGCACCCCGACCGGCGTACCTAATGAAAAACTGTTTTTT.

This clonotype was seen a handful of times. The chain uses TRBV6-1 and TRBJ2-3; D is unresolved. CDR1 and CDR2 from the germline V gene are MNHNS and SASEGT. Deletions cut 6 bases from V and 1 base from J, with 14 bases between. The CDR3 loop spans 15 amino acids. CDR3 loop: CASRGSIGGTDTQYF. CDR3 nucleotides: TGTGCCAGCAGGGGGTCGATAGGTGGCACAGATACGCAGTATTTT.

J is TRBJ2-5 and V is TRBV16; 7 bases map to TRBD1. The germline V gene encodes CDR1 KGHSY and CDR2 FQNENV. The CDR3 has 15 amino acids. V dropped 0 bases and J dropped 4; count of bases not matched to a gene: 5. The CDR3 protein is CASSQSRTGRETQYF. The DNA of the CDR3 is TGTGCCAGCAGCCAATCTAGGACAGGCAGAGAGACCCAGTACTTC.

The V call is TRBV6-1, the J call TRBJ2-1, with 8 bases lining up with TRBD2. With 6 bases clipped from V and 7 bases from J, the junction kept 8 bases outside the gene matches. The CDR3 covers 14 residues. The germline V gene has CDR1 MNHNS and CDR2 SASEGT. The CDR3 spells CASSPGLEGNEQFF. In nucleotides, the CDR3 is TGTGCCAGCAGCCCGGGACTAGAAGGGAATGAGCAGTTCTTC.

Points on this clonotype: At one end the junction does not follow the germline gene, possibly because of a read error. The gene calls are TRBV20-1 and TRBJ2-7; unclear D gene. The CDR3 extends over 12 amino acids. The V gene's germline CDR1 is DFQATT and CDR2 SNEGSKA (reference sequence). CDR3 DNA: TGCAGTGATAGTCCGTCCTCCTACGAGAAGTACTTC. It codes for CSDSPSSYEKYF.

The gene calls are TRBV20-1 and TRBJ2-5; TRBD1 is a possible D gene (5 bases). Per the germline V gene, CDR1 is DFQATT and CDR2 is SNEGSKA (reference sequence). Trimming shortened V by 3 bases and J by 5 bases, and 13 bases separated the two germline ends. This CDR3 contains 13 residues. In DNA, the CDR3 is TGCAGTGCTAGGAGCCAGGGATACGAGACCCAGTACTTC. It encodes CSARSQGYETQYF.

This clonotype has more than one count but fewer than ten. The chain employs TRBV6-1 and TRBJ1-6; D gene uncertain. Trimming stripped 8 bases from V and 1 base from J, with 6 bases between. The CDR3 runs 13 residues. Germline loops: CDR1 MNHNS, CDR2 SASEGT. The CDR3 reads CASQESYNSPLHF. For the CDR3, the DNA is TGTGCCAGCCAAGAGTCCTATAATTCACCCCTCCACTTT.

This chain connects TRBV20-1 to TRBJ2-3; no reliable D call. Germline loops: CDR1 DFQATT, CDR2 SNEGSKA (reference sequence). The CDR3 consists of 15 residues. The V and J ends lost 7 bases and 2 bases respectively, with 19 bases between them. CDR3 loop: CSVGSGGFDTDTQYF. The CDR3 DNA reads as TGCAGTGTGGGGTCGGGCGGTTTTGACACAGATACGCAGTATTTT.

This sequence joins TRBV5-5 and TRBJ2-1, with 8 bases aligning to TRBD2. In germline, CDR1 is SGHKS, CDR2 YYEKEE (reference sequence). V gave up 2 bases and J gave up 1 base; unmatched junction bases: 8. This CDR3 is 17 amino acids long. DNA of the CDR3: TGTGCCAGCAGCTTACTTAGCGGGACTCAGTCCTACAATGAGCAGTTCTTC. Amino acid sequence: CASSLLSGTQSYNEQFF.

This clonotype turned up a few times. The junction departs from germline at one end; a sequencing error may be responsible. The chain recombines TRBV6-1 with TRBJ2-1, with 9 bases fitting TRBD2. The CDR3 covers 12 residues. The germline CDR1 and CDR2 sequences are MNHNS and SASEGT. The CDR3 region is CASSEDPGLALF. The CDR3 DNA follows: TGTGCCAGCAGTGAAGACCCGGGACTAGCCCTATTC.